Listed here are 28 T cell receptor beta chains from one sample, sequenced in a study of cytomegalovirus exposure and HLA in healthy donors. Amplification used 60 Vbeta primers and 13 Jbeta primers. The method was immunoSEQ multiplex PCR; TCRdb's version includes in-frame clones alone and lacks a portion of them. The profile shows 150,000 to 160,000 clones, roughly 83% of them singletons. Sequenced sample: PBMCs. The receptors originated from a man aged 25-45 years in good health and CMV-seropositive.

This clone has just a few counts. CDR3 bases: TGTGCCAGCAGCCAGGGTGGTTCGGGGGGAGTAACTGAAGCTTTCTTT. It encodes CASSQGGSGGVTEAFF. The J gene is TRBJ1-1, the V gene TRBV14; D might be TRBD1 (5 bases). Per the germline V gene, CDR1 is SGHDN and CDR2 is FVKESK. CDR3 length: 16 amino acids. The V and J ends lost 3 bases and 5 bases respectively, with 19 bases between them.

The chain links TRBV28 to TRBJ2-7, with D possibly being TRBD1 (6 bases). Germline-derived CDR1 and CDR2 are MDHEN and SYDVKM. Trimming stripped 6 bases from V and 0 bases from J, with 18 bases between. This CDR3 has 16 residues. CDR3 coding DNA: TGTGCCAGCAGCTCCCCCCGGCAGGGGAACTCCTACGAGCAGTACTTC. It codes for CASSSPRQGNSYEQYF.

The chain couples TRBV6-6 to TRBJ2-1; D uncertain. Per the germline V gene, CDR1 is MNHNY and CDR2 is SVGAGI (reference sequence). This CDR3 spans 13 amino acids. V gave up 8 bases and J gave up 6 bases, with 14 bases separating them. The chain's CDR3 is CASGLQTTNEQFF. DNA of the CDR3: TGTGCCAGCGGTTTACAGACGACCAATGAGCAGTTCTTC.

This clone has just a few counts. The chain is built from TRBV5-1 and TRBJ2-2; D uncertain. CDR1 SGHRS and CDR2 YFSETQ come from the germline V gene. V was pared by 7 bases and J by 2 bases, with 15 bases between. The length of the CDR3 is 15 residues. The DNA for the CDR3 is TGCGCCAGCGCTTCGGCGACTTCAAACACCGGGGAGCTGTTTTTT. It yields the protein CASASATSNTGELFF.

This rearrangement joins TRBV27 to TRBJ2-7; D possibly corresponds to TRBD2 (5 bases). The V gene lost 4 bases and the J gene lost 3 bases, with 16 bases spanning the gap. Germline CDR1 and CDR2: MNHEY and SMNVEV (reference sequence). The CDR3 contains 15 residues. This CDR3 reads CASSSPLLGFYEQYF. DNA of the CDR3: TGTGCCAGCAGTTCACCCCTACTAGGATTCTACGAGCAGTACTTC.

The rearrangement joins TRBV5-6 to TRBJ2-1; 9 bases line up with TRBD2. The CDR3 length is 18 residues. V lost 0 bases and J lost 0; bases outside the gene matches: 7. CDR1 is SGHDT, CDR2 YYEEEE, per germline. DNA for the CDR3: TGTGCCAGCAGCTTGGTTTTGACGGGACTAGCCTCCTACAATGAGCAGTTCTTC. Protein product: CASSLVLTGLASYNEQFF.

The J gene is TRBJ2-7, the V gene TRBV28; 8 bases line up with TRBD2. CDR1 and CDR2 from the germline V gene are MDHEN and SYDVKM. V lost 4 bases and J lost 1; bases outside the gene matches: 9. The CDR3 runs 16 residues. CDR3 amino acids: CASSSLGGVGSYEQYF. CDR3 bases: TGTGCCAGCAGTTCACTCGGGGGGGTTGGATCCTACGAGCAGTACTTC.

The chain carries TRBV6-1 and TRBJ1-1; no clear D gene. Trimming took 5 bases from V and 11 from J, leaving 12 bases between them. Germline V gene lookup returns CDR1 MNHNS and CDR2 SASEGT. This CDR3 has 11 residues. CDR3 protein: CASSSQREAFF. The DNA for the CDR3 is TGTGCCAGCAGTTCGCAGCGAGAGGCTTTCTTT.

This clone has more than one count but fewer than ten. The rearrangement links TRBV6-5 to TRBJ1-2, with 7 bases lining up with TRBD1. CDR3 length: 14 residues. Germline CDR1 is MNHEY and CDR2 is SVGAGI. J lost 4 bases, V lost 2 bases, and 4 bases had no gene match. The CDR3 sequence: CASSYDRAPYGYTF. In DNA form, the CDR3 reads TGTGCCAGCAGTTACGACAGGGCCCCCTATGGCTACACCTTC.

The chain has TRBV2 and TRBJ2-1, with 11 bases lining up with TRBD2. With 6 bases clipped from V and 5 bases from J, the junction kept 15 bases outside the gene matches. The germline V gene encodes CDR1 SNHLY and CDR2 FYNNEI. This CDR3 contains 18 residues. The CDR3 nucleotides are TGTGCCAGCAGACGACAGGGGGGAGGGACTAGCGGCCACAATGAGCAGTTCTTC. As protein: CASRRQGGGTSGHNEQFF.

Many counts were recorded for this clone. This chain joins TRBV27 and TRBJ1-3, with D tentatively TRBD1 (6 bases). The CDR3 consists of 15 residues. V was pared by 5 bases and J by 0 bases, with 11 bases between. Germline V gene lookup returns CDR1 MNHEY and CDR2 SMNVEV (reference sequence). The CDR3 loop is CASSPQGSSGNTIYF. CDR3 DNA sequence: TGTGCCAGCAGTCCCCAGGGGAGCTCTGGAAACACCATATATTTT.

The rearrangement links TRBV14 to TRBJ1-6, with D unresolved. Germline V lookup: CDR1 SGHDN, CDR2 FVKESK. This CDR3 comprises 16 residues. V lost 5 bases, J lost 6 bases, and 17 bases lay in between. The CDR3 DNA is TGTGCCAGCAGCGAATCCCGGGAGAGGCTTAATTCACCCCTCCACTTT. As protein: CASSESRERLNSPLHF.

The rearrangement links TRBV28 to TRBJ1-5; the D gene is possibly TRBD1 (5 bases). Trimming removed 11 bases from V and 5 bases from J, with 16 bases in between. The CDR3 length is 13 residues. Germline-derived CDR1 and CDR2 are MDHEN and SYDVKM. CDR3 sequence: CAGGGGQYQPQHF. The CDR3 DNA sequence: TGTGCCGGGGGTGGAGGGCAGTATCAGCCCCAGCATTTT. The full variable domain, in which reference TRBV28 and TRBJ1-5 provide the parts outside the CDR3, is DVKVTQSSRYLVKRTGEKVFLECVQDMDHENMFWYRQDPGLGLRLIYFSYDVKMKEKGDIPEGYSVSREKKERFSLILESASTNQTSMYLCAGGGGQYQPQHFGDGTRLSIL.

This clone was counted between two and nine times. The chain is built from TRBV19 and TRBJ1-2; 8 bases line up with TRBD1. CDR3 length equals 12 residues. The V and J ends lost 5 bases and 6 bases, in that order; junction bases with no gene match: 2. Per the germline V gene, CDR1 is LNHDA and CDR2 is SQIVND (reference sequence). The CDR3 reads CASSDRGNGYTF. In nucleotides, the CDR3 is TGTGCCAGTAGTGACAGGGGAAATGGCTACACCTTC.

The rearrangement links TRBV19 to TRBJ2-5; 12 positions match TRBD2. The V and J ends lost 5 bases and 5 bases, in that order; junction bases with no gene match: 12. This CDR3 is built from 17 residues. Germline CDR1 and CDR2: LNHDA and SQIVND (reference sequence). The CDR3 bases are TGTGCCAGTAGTCGAGGAGGGACTAGCGGGTACCGGGAGACCCAGTACTTC. Translating it yields CASSRGGTSGYRETQYF.

This chain links TRBV6-1 with TRBJ1-5; D is unresolved. CDR3 length: 13 amino acids. Germline CDR1 reads MNHNS; CDR2 reads SASEGT. Trimming cost V 8 bases and J 6 bases, with 14 bases left between them. CDR3 residues: CASCVSRSQPQHF. The CDR3 region has the DNA TGTGCCAGCTGTGTATCCCGGAGTCAGCCCCAGCATTTT.

Concerning this clone itself: At one end, the junction sequence differs from germline, possibly due to a read error. V is TRBV7-7 and J is TRBJ2-3; 7 positions agree with TRBD2. CDR1 and CDR2 (germline): SSHAT, FNYEAQ (reference sequence). The CDR3 contains 16 residues. CDR3 nucleotides: TGTGCTAGCAGCTTAGGTGGCGGGGGAAACACAGATACGCAGTATTTT. Protein sequence: CASSLGGGGNTDTQYF. The variable domain in full, completed from reference TRBV7-7 and TRBJ2-3, reads GAGVSQSPRYKVTKRGQDVTLRCDPISSHATLYWYQQALGQGPEFLTYFNYEAQPDKSGLPSDRFSAERPEGSISTLTIQRTEQRDSAMYRCASSLGGGGNTDTQYFGPGTRLTVL.

This chain links TRBV10-3 with TRBJ2-7; TRBD1 matches at 8 bases. V dropped 10 bases and J dropped 3; count of bases not matched to a gene: 14. The CDR3 consists of 15 residues. Germline CDR1 ENHRY, CDR2 SYGVKD. In DNA, the CDR3 is TGTGCCACCCTGCCGACCGGGACAGGAGGCTACGAGCAGTACTTC. Translating gives CATLPTGTGGYEQYF.

This chain joins TRBV4-1 and TRBJ1-1; D unclear. V lost 0 bases, J lost 7 bases, and 12 bases lay in between. The length of the CDR3 is 14 residues. Germline CDR1 and CDR2: MGHRA and YSYEKL. CDR3 sequence: CASSQDLKSLEAFF. CDR3 nucleotides: TGCGCCAGCAGCCAAGATCTGAAAAGCCTTGAAGCTTTCTTT.

The chain links TRBV6-1 to TRBJ2-3, with D possibly being TRBD1 (6 bases). The CDR3 covers 12 residues. V lost 6 bases to trimming and J lost 6 bases, with 10 bases between them. The germline CDR1 and CDR2 sequences are MNHNS and SASEGT. The CDR3 DNA sequence: TGTGCCAGCAGCAGGGGAGACGATACGCAGTATTTT. Translation gives CASSRGDDTQYF.

The rearrangement joins TRBV5-1 to TRBJ2-2, with TRBD2 matching over 11 bases. J was trimmed by 4 bases and V by 2 bases; bases with no gene match: 10. The CDR3 spans 18 residues. Germline V gives CDR1 SGHRS, CDR2 YFSETQ. The CDR3 DNA follows: TGCGCCAGCAGCTTTAGCGGGGGGGCCGTCGATGTCACCGGGGAGCTGTTTTTT. Residues: CASSFSGGAVDVTGELFF.

This chain uses TRBV9 with TRBJ2-5, with TRBD2 as a possible D gene (6 bases). The germline V gene encodes CDR1 SGDLS and CDR2 YYNGEE. There are 16 residues in the CDR3. Trimming removed 0 bases at V and 5 bases at J, with 17 bases between. DNA of the CDR3: TGTGCCAGCAGCGTAGTGGCATCCTCACGGGGGGAGACCCAGTACTTC. Its protein is CASSVVASSRGETQYF.

This chain links TRBV6-6 with TRBJ2-7; 10 bases fit TRBD1. V lost 6 bases and J lost 2; bases outside the gene matches: 4. The CDR3 has 14 residues. Germline V gives CDR1 MNHNY, CDR2 SVGAGI (reference sequence). DNA for the CDR3: TGTGCCAGCAGCTCCGGACAGGGGGCCTACGAGCAGTACTTC. Translation: CASSSGQGAYEQYF.

The rearrangement joins TRBV27 to TRBJ1-6; no firm D call. V dropped 8 bases and J dropped 7 bases, with 18 bases sitting between them. The CDR3 loop spans 15 amino acids. Per germline, CDR1 MNHEY and CDR2 SMNVEV (reference sequence). The CDR3 nucleotides read TGTGCCAGCTCCTATGGAGGGCAGGAGAATTCACCCCTCCACTTT. Its translation is CASSYGGQENSPLHF.

V gene TRBV10-1 combines with J gene TRBJ2-2, with D maybe TRBD2 (11 bases). CDR1 is WNHNN, CDR2 SYGVQD, per germline (reference sequence). The CDR3 length is 23 residues. Trimming left V 6 bases short and J 3 bases short, with 38 bases between. The CDR3 bases are TGCGCCAGCAGCTTCAAGACAGGGGGCTGGACTAGCGGGTCCCAAAGGGACACCGGGGAGCTGTTTTTT. Encoded protein: CASSFKTGGWTSGSQRDTGELFF.

This clone was detected a few times. The CDR3 DNA sequence: TGTGCTAGTGGTTTGGGACAACGGATTGGGGGCTACACCTTC. Protein: CASGLGQRIGGYTF. The chain combines TRBV12-5 with TRBJ1-2, with D unresolved. CDR1 and CDR2 from the germline V gene are LGHNT and FRNRAP. The CDR3 contains 14 residues. V was trimmed by 1 base and J by 8 bases, leaving 14 bases between them.

V and J are TRBV29-1 and TRBJ2-3, with 8 bases identical to TRBD2. Germline assignment: CDR1 SQVTM and CDR2 ANQGSEA. CDR3 length: 15 residues. With V trimmed by 2 bases and J by 2 bases, 6 bases remained unmatched. The CDR3 loop reads CSVELGLGNTDTQYF. The CDR3 DNA is TGCAGCGTTGAACTGGGACTAGGTAACACAGATACGCAGTATTTT.

Points on this clone: Mismatch with germline at one junction end may stem from a read error. The gene calls are TRBV6-5 and TRBJ1-2, with D possibly TRBD1 on 5 matching bases. The length of the CDR3 is 15 residues. From germline, CDR1 is MNHEY and CDR2 SVGAGI. CDR3 sequence reads: CAGSLRVALGYGYTF. The CDR3 DNA follows: TGTGCCGGCAGCCTCAGGGTGGCGCTTGGTTATGGCTACACCTTC.